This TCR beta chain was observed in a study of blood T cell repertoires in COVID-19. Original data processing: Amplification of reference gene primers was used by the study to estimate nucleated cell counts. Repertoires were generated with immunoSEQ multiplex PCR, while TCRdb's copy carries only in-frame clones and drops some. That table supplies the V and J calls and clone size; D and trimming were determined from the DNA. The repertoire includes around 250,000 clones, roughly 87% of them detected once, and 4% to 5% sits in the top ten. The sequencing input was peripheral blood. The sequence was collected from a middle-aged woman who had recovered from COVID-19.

The CDR3 protein is CASSVGTGPTDTQYF. CDR3 nucleotide sequence: TGTGCCAGCAGCGTCGGGACAGGACCCACAGATACGCAGTATTTT. The chain couples TRBV9 to TRBJ2-3; 8 bases are shared with TRBD1. V trimming: 2 bases; J trimming: 2 bases; junction bases outside the gene matches: 4. The germline V gene encodes CDR1 SGDLS and CDR2 YYNGEE. The length of the CDR3 is 15 residues.